These 11 T cell receptor beta chains were all obtained from the same sample, sequenced in a study of T cells in Graves' hyperthyroidism and ophthalmopathy. Amplification targeted TCR beta CDR3 regions from RNA transcripts. First-round RT-PCR targeting the TCR CDR3 was performed with the HTBI primer set. Using its own MiXCR run on the multiplex PCR reads, TCRdb lists one record per CDR3 protein. The top ten clones hold about 11% of a sample with about 520,000 distinct CDR3 sequences, about 24% of them seen once. The sequencing input was blood. Every receptor here comes from a woman aged 30 to 39 with Graves' ophthalmopathy.

This clonotype was counted at least ten times. V and J are TRBV12-3 or TRBV12-4 and TRBJ2-7; D might be TRBD1 (5 bases). V dropped 3 bases and J dropped 2 bases, with 8 bases sitting between them. The CDR3 runs 13 residues. Here the CDR3 DNA reads TGTGCCAGCAGTTTCCCAGGGACCTACGAGCAGTACTTC. Translation gives CASSFPGTYEQYF.

In its sample, this clonotype was seen many times. This chain uses TRBV4-1 with TRBJ2-7; 12 bases line up with TRBD2. Losses at the gene ends were 3 bases for V and 4 bases for J; bases not matched to a gene: 4. The V gene's germline CDR1 is MGHRA and CDR2 YSYEKL. This CDR3 comprises 15 residues. CDR3 loop: CASSQRLAGDYEQYF. DNA for the CDR3: TGCGCCAGCAGCCAGAGACTAGCGGGGGATTACGAGCAGTACTTC.

This clonotype is a singleton in its sample. The chain uses TRBV5-1 and TRBJ2-7, with TRBD2 as a possible D gene (5 bases). Germline CDR1 is SGHRS and CDR2 is YFSETQ. This CDR3 spans 15 amino acids. Trimming left V 3 bases short and J 1 base short, with 14 bases between. Written as DNA, the CDR3 is TGCGCCAGCAGCTCCTCTAGCACGTCGTCCTACGAGCAGTACTTC. This encodes CASSSSSTSSYEQYF.

This clonotype has more than one count but fewer than ten. The chain is built from TRBV11-1 and TRBJ1-5; TRBD1 matches at 8 bases. Trimming took 5 bases from V and 6 from J; bases not matched to a gene: 3. From germline, CDR1 is SGHAT and CDR2 FQDESV (reference sequence). CDR3 length equals 13 residues. The CDR3 DNA reads TGTGCCAGCAGCCGGACAGGGAGTCAGCCCCAGCATTTT. Translation: CASSRTGSQPQHF.

This clonotype appeared many times. The V gene is TRBV5-1, the J gene TRBJ2-2; D is undetermined. V lost 4 bases, J lost 4 bases, and 8 bases lay in between. CDR3 length: 13 amino acids. The V gene's germline CDR1 is SGHRS and CDR2 YFSETQ. The CDR3 DNA is TGCGCCAGCAGCCAGGATACCACCGGGGAGCTGTTTTTT. Protein: CASSQDTTGELFF.

This clonotype was observed once. The V and J genes are TRBV20-1 and TRBJ1-6; possible D gene TRBD1, 6 bases. Germline V gene data show CDR1 as DFQATT and CDR2 as SNEGSKA (reference sequence). Trimming cost V 3 bases and J 11 bases, with 14 bases left between them. This CDR3 is 13 amino acids long. The CDR3 protein is CSASGGVGAPLHF. In DNA form, the CDR3 reads TGCAGTGCTAGTGGGGGCGTTGGGGCACCCCTCCACTTT.

The chain uses TRBV15 and TRBJ2-5; 11 bases agree with TRBD1. V lost 3 bases to trimming and J lost 5 bases; unmatched junction nucleotides: 8. This CDR3 has 16 amino acids. Germline-derived CDR1 and CDR2 are LNHNV and YYDKDF (reference sequence). In nucleotides, the CDR3 is TGTGCCACCAGCAGGACTAGGACAGGGGGCTTCGAGACCCAGTACTTC. It translates to CATSRTRTGGFETQYF.

The chain couples TRBV2 to TRBJ2-2; the match to TRBD2 covers 7 bases. CDR1 SNHLY and CDR2 FYNNEI come from the germline V gene. This CDR3 comprises 16 residues. V shed 6 bases and J 0 bases; nucleotides not matched to a gene: 7. The CDR3: CASRGSGAANTGELFF. The CDR3 nucleotides are TGTGCCAGCAGAGGAAGCGGGGCCGCGAACACCGGGGAGCTGTTTTTT.

This clonotype was counted a single time. V usage is TRBV12-3 or TRBV12-4 and J usage is TRBJ2-2; D may be TRBD1 (5 bases). The length of the CDR3 is 13 residues. Between the trimmed V and J ends, which lost 7 bases and 6 bases, there was a span of 12 bases. The CDR3 coding sequence is TGTGCCAGCAAAATCGACAGAGCCGGGGAGCTGTTTTTT. Protein product: CASKIDRAGELFF.

V is TRBV28 and J is TRBJ1-1, with a tentative D call TRBD1 (6 bases). From germline, CDR1 is MDHEN and CDR2 SYDVKM. V was cut by 3 bases and J by 3 bases, with 23 bases left in between. The CDR3 is 18 amino acids. CDR3 bases: TGTGCCAGCAGTTTTCCCCCCGGGACACACCTAGGAGACACTGAAGCTTTCTTT. Translation: CASSFPPGTHLGDTEAFF. The full variable domain, its missing parts supplied by reference TRBV28 and TRBJ1-1, is DVKVTQSSRYLVKRTGEKVFLECVQDMDHENMFWYRQDPGLGLRLIYFSYDVKMKEKGDIPEGYSVSREKKERFSLILESASTNQTSMYLCASSFPPGTHLGDTEAFFGQGTRLTVV.

This clonotype appeared many times. The rearrangement joins TRBV2 to TRBJ2-2; 7 bases map to TRBD2. Trimming removed 8 bases from V and 1 base from J; junction bases left unmatched: 4. Germline lookup yields CDR1 SNHLY and CDR2 FYNNEI. CDR3 size: 14 residues. CDR3 loop: CASQGGRNTGELFF. In DNA form, the CDR3 reads TGTGCCAGCCAGGGCGGGAGGAACACCGGGGAGCTGTTTTTT.